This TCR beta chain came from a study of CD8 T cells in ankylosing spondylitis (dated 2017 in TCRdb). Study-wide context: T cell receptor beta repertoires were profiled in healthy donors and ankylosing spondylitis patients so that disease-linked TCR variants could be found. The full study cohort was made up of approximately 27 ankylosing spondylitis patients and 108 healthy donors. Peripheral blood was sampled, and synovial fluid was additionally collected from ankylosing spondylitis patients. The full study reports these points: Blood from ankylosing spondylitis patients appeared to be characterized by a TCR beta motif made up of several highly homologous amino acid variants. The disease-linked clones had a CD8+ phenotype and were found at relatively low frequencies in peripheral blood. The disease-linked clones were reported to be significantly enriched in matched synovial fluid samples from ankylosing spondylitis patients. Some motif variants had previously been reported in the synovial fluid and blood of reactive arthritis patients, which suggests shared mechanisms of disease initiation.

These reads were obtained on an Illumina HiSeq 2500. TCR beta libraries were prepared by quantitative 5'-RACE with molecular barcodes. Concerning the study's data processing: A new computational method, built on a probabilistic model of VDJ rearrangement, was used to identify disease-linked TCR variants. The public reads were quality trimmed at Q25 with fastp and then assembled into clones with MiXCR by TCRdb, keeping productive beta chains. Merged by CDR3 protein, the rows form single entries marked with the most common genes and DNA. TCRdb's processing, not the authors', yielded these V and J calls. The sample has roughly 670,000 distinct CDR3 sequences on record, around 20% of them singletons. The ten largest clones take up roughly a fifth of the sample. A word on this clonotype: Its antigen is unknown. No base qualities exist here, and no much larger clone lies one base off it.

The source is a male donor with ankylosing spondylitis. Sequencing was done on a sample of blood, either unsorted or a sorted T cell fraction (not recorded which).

The encoded CDR3 is CASSLALIASTDTQYF. In nucleotide form, the sequence is TGCGCCAGCAGCTTGGCCCTCATTGCTAGCACAGATACGCAGTATTTT. Here the chain combines TRBV5-1 and TRBJ2-3; the D gene is not confidently resolved. Trimming at the junction amounts to 0 bases on V and 0 bases on J, and the germline ends lie 11 bases apart. Reading the germline V gene gives CDR1 SGHRS and CDR2 YFSETQ. Inclusive of the bounding cysteine and phenylalanine, the CDR3 is 16 residues long. Only the CDR3 DNA is retained, 48 bases long and in frame from the first base. Joined to the reference TRBV5-1 and TRBJ2-3 proteins, this CDR3 gives the full variable domain: KAGVTQTPRYLIKTRGQQVTLSCSPISGHRSVSWYQQTPGQGLQFLFEYFSETQRNKGNFPGRFSGRQFSNSRSEMNVSTLELGDSALYLCASSLALIASTDTQYFGPGTRLTVL.